A selection of T cell receptor beta chains follows, all from one sample in a study of CD8 T cells in ankylosing spondylitis. TCRdb re-called the 5' RACE reads through MiXCR, storing one row per CDR3 protein. The sample has about 500,000 distinct CDR3 sequences, approximately 5.3% seen once. Sequencing used blood, either unsorted or a sorted T cell fraction (not recorded which). These receptors were obtained from a male donor with ankylosing spondylitis. Both conserved end residues are part of each CDR3. The order of the fields is J gene, D gene, V gene, clone size, CDR3 DNA, CDR3 protein. D genes are given only for firm matches. Some rows mark clone size as missing; the rest say once, few, many or name a class of expanded clone.

TRBJ2-5,.,TRBV11-2,many,TGTGCCAGCAGCCCGGCGTTCCAAGAGACCCAGTACTTC,CASSPAFQETQYF
TRBJ1-2,.,TRBV7-6,many,TGTGCCAGCACTAGGCCCTCTAACTATGGCTACACCTTC,CASTRPSNYGYTF
TRBJ2-6,.,TRBV20-1,.,TGCAGTGCCCTCCAGCCCAGTCCTGGGGCCAACGTCCTGACTTTC,CSALQPSPGANVLTF
TRBJ2-7,.,TRBV20-1,few,TGCAGTGCGGGGACGGCGGGGGCCCTCACGGGGCAGTACTTC,CSAGTAGALTGQYF
TRBJ2-6,TRBD1,TRBV5-6,.,TGTGCCAGCAGCCCCGCGCGCACAGGGGCATCCTCTGGGGCCAACGTCCTGACTTTC,CASSPARTGASSGANVLTF
TRBJ2-2,.,TRBV12-3/TRBV12-4,many,TGTGCCAGCAGTTTTTTGAAGGAGGGCACCGGGGAGCTGTTTTTT,CASSFLKEGTGELFF
TRBJ2-5,TRBD2,TRBV7-9,many,TGTGCCAGCAGCTATCTAGCGGGGCAAGAGACCCAGTACTTC,CASSYLAGQETQYF
TRBJ1-3,.,TRBV4-3,many,TGCGCCAGCAGCCAAGTCATATTCTCTGGAAACACCATATATTTT,CASSQVIFSGNTIYF
TRBJ1-1,.,TRBV11-2,many,TGTGCCAGCAGCGTGTACGGAAACACTGAAGCTTTCTTT,CASSVYGNTEAFF
TRBJ2-7,.,TRBV20-1,many,TGCAGTGCTAGAGTTATGGCTAGGGAGCAGTACTTC,CSARVMAREQYF
TRBJ2-3,.,TRBV6-1,many,TGTGCCAGCAGGGGACCTTACACAGATACGCAGTATTTT,CASRGPYTDTQYF
TRBJ2-1,TRBD2,TRBV12-3/TRBV12-4,many,TGTGCCAGCAGTTACCGAATCCTAGCGGGAGGGCCCAATGAGCAGTTCTTC,CASSYRILAGGPNEQFF
TRBJ1-2,.,TRBV4-3,many,TGCGCCAGCAGCCAAGATTCGACCTATGGCTACACCTTC,CASSQDSTYGYTF
TRBJ1-5,TRBD1,TRBV20-1,many,TGCAGTGCTAGACCCACAGGGGGCGCGTCTCAGCCCCAGCATTTT,CSARPTGGASQPQHF
TRBJ2-7,.,TRBV24-1,few,TGTGCCACCAGTGCCGGTGGTGGGGAACCCTACGAGCAGTACTTC,CATSAGGGEPYEQYF
TRBJ2-7,TRBD2,TRBV6-2/TRBV6-3,many,TGTGCCAGCAAAATAGCGGGAGATTACGAGCAGTACTTC,CASKIAGDYEQYF
TRBJ2-3,.,TRBV24-1,.,TGTGCCACCGCTCCGACTAGTAGCACAGATACGCAGTATTTT,CATAPTSSTDTQYF
TRBJ2-2,.,TRBV29-1,many,TGCAGCGTTGGACAGGCGGTGACCGGGGAGCTGTTTTTT,CSVGQAVTGELFF
TRBJ2-2,TRBD1,TRBV20-1,.,TGCAGTGCTAGAATCCGACGATCTGACAGGGGGAACACCGGGGAGCTGTTTTTT,CSARIRRSDRGNTGELFF
TRBJ1-6,TRBD1,TRBV5-1,many,TGCGCCAGCGGGACAGGTCAAAATTCACCCCTCCACTTT,CASGTGQNSPLHF
TRBJ2-1,TRBD2,TRBV7-9,many,TGTGCCAGCAGCTACCGGACTAGCGGACGATACTACAATGAGCAGTTCTTC,CASSYRTSGRYYNEQFF
TRBJ2-2,TRBD2,TRBV20-1,many,TGCAGTGCTAGGGCCGGGACTAGTCATTTTAACGGGGAGCTGTTTTTT,CSARAGTSHFNGELFF
TRBJ1-1,TRBD1,TRBV7-2,many,TGTGCCAGCAGCTTGGGCAGGGGGTTCTATGAAGCTTTCTTT,CASSLGRGFYEAFF
TRBJ2-7,TRBD1,TRBV20-1,.,TGCAGTGCTCAGGACAGGGGGACTAGAAGGTTCACTTACGAGCAGTACTTC,CSAQDRGTRRFTYEQYF
TRBJ1-2,TRBD1,TRBV6-1,many,TGTGCCAGCAGTGTTGTCAGGGGGCGAGGGGATTATGGCTACACCTTC,CASSVVRGRGDYGYTF
TRBJ2-3,.,TRBV20-1,many,TGCAGTGCTATTGACAGGCAAAGCACAGATACGCAGTATTTT,CSAIDRQSTDTQYF
TRBJ2-3,.,TRBV9,many,TGTGCCAGCAGCGTACAGGCGGGATACACAGATACGCAGTATTTT,CASSVQAGYTDTQYF
TRBJ2-2,.,TRBV15,many,TGTGCCACCAGCAGCGTAAGGGGGGAGCTGTTTTTT,CATSSVRGELFF
TRBJ1-2,TRBD1,TRBV7-9,many,TGTGCCAGCAGCCAAACACGGACAGGAGCCCGCGGCTACACCTTC,CASSQTRTGARGYTF
TRBJ2-7,.,TRBV10-3,many,TGTGCCATCGGTGGCATCCTTGTGGAGCAGTACTTC,CAIGGILVEQYF
TRBJ2-5,.,TRBV11-2,few,TGTGCCAGCAGCTACCGGGACACGGGAAGGGCCCAGTACTTC,CASSYRDTGRAQYF
TRBJ2-1,.,TRBV7-6,.,TGTGCCAGCAGCTTAGGACCCCCGGGTCGGACTGAGCAGTTCTTC,CASSLGPPGRTEQFF
TRBJ2-4,.,TRBV29-1,many,TGCAGCGTTGGGTCAAGACTAGCCAAAAACATTCAGTACTTC,CSVGSRLAKNIQYF
TRBJ2-5,TRBD2,TRBV18,few,TGTGCCAGCTCACCTGGGACTAGCGGGACCAGCCGCCAAGAGACCCAGTACTTC,CASSPGTSGTSRQETQYF
TRBJ2-1,TRBD1,TRBV4-2,many,TGTGCCAGCAGCGATCCCGACAGGGATGAGCAGTTCTTC,CASSDPDRDEQFF
TRBJ1-2,.,TRBV27,few,TGTGCCAGCAGTTCTGTCCCGGGACTGTCTCCTGGCTACACCTTC,CASSSVPGLSPGYTF
TRBJ1-2,.,TRBV12-3/TRBV12-4,many,TGTGCCAGCAGACCAGGTTACGAGTTTGGCTACACCTTC,CASRPGYEFGYTF
TRBJ2-1,.,TRBV28,many,TGTGCCAGCAGGTCTCCTCCGGTCAATGAGCAGTTCTTC,CASRSPPVNEQFF
TRBJ2-3,.,TRBV20-1,many,TGCAGTGCTACCTGGCCTTCTAGCACAGATACGCAGTATTTT,CSATWPSSTDTQYF
TRBJ1-1,.,TRBV7-9,many,TGTGCCAGCACCCAATTTGTGGGGAGGAACACTGAAGCTTTCTTT,CASTQFVGRNTEAFF
TRBJ1-1,TRBD1,TRBV6-5,many,TGTGCCAGCAGTTACTCGGGGACAGTGAACACTGAAGCTTTCTTT,CASSYSGTVNTEAFF
TRBJ2-7,TRBD1,TRBV7-2,many,TGTGCCAGCAGCTTATTAGGACAGGGGAGTTACGAGCAGTACTTC,CASSLLGQGSYEQYF
TRBJ2-1,TRBD2,TRBV10-3,many,TGTGCCATCAGTCTCGGGACTAGCGAGGGAGATGAGCAGTTCTTC,CAISLGTSEGDEQFF
TRBJ1-6,.,TRBV7-6,many,TGTGCCAGCTCGGGCAGGGCCTATAATTCACCCCTCCACTTT,CASSGRAYNSPLHF
TRBJ2-3,.,TRBV20-1,many,TGCAGTGCTAGGGGGGAACCAACAGATACGCAGTATTTT,CSARGEPTDTQYF
TRBJ2-7,.,TRBV20-1,many,TGCAGTGCAGACCGCCGCCACGAGCAGTACTTC,CSADRRHEQYF
TRBJ1-6,.,TRBV25-1,many,TGTGCCAGCAGTGCCCTCGGGGGAAATTCACCCCTCCACTTT,CASSALGGNSPLHF
TRBJ2-3,TRBD2,TRBV20-1,many,TGCAGTGCCCCGGGACTAGCAAAAAGTGCAGATACGCAGTATTTT,CSAPGLAKSADTQYF
TRBJ2-3,.,TRBV9,many,TGTGCCAGCAGCGTATTAGTAGGAGGGGATACGCAGTATTTT,CASSVLVGGDTQYF
TRBJ2-7,.,TRBV27,many,TGTGCCAGCAGTTTTTTTAACCATTCCTACGAGCAGTACTTC,CASSFFNHSYEQYF
TRBJ1-1,TRBD1,TRBV27,many,TGTGCCAGCAGTTCGAACAGGGGGCGGACTGAAGCTTTCTTT,CASSSNRGRTEAFF
TRBJ2-1,TRBD2,TRBV27,.,TGTGCCAGCAGCACAAACCGACTAGCGGGAAACTACAATGAGCAGTTCTTC,CASSTNRLAGNYNEQFF
TRBJ1-5,.,TRBV20-1,many,TGCAGTGCTAGTGCAGTAGATCAGCCCCAGCATTTT,CSASAVDQPQHF
TRBJ2-1,.,TRBV18,many,TGTGCCAGCTCACCACTATCGGTCACTGAGCAGTTCTTC,CASSPLSVTEQFF
TRBJ1-4,.,TRBV5-1,many,TGCGCCAGCAGCCTCGGGACCCAGGGGGAAAAACTGTTTTTT,CASSLGTQGEKLFF